The clone carrying this T cell receptor (beta chain) was seen more than once but under ten times. Clones were read by immunoSEQ multiplex PCR, and TCRdb kept only the in-frame ones, dropping some. The sample has about 200,000 clones; around four fifths are singletons. These data belong to a study of blood T cell repertoires in COVID-19. CDR1 and CDR2 from the germline V gene are SGHVS and FNYEAQ. The CDR3 spans 15 residues. V was clipped by 5 bases and J by 1 base, with 14 bases between them. The receptor was isolated from a man between 60 and 75 years old with COVID-19, enrolled during active disease. This rearrangement joins TRBV7-6 to TRBJ1-2, with D perhaps matching TRBD1 (6 bases). The material sequenced was peripheral blood. CDR3 sequence: CASSPRADSNYGYTF. The CDR3 region has the DNA TGTGCCAGCAGCCCCCGAGCGGACAGTAACTATGGCTACACCTTC. Complete variable domain (other parts from reference TRBV7-6 and TRBJ1-2): GAGVSQSPRYKVTKRGQDVALRCDPISGHVSLYWYRQALGQGPEFLTYFNYEAQQDKSGLPNDRFSAERPEGSISTLTIQRTEQRDSAMYRCASSPRADSNYGYTFGSGTRLTVV.